This T cell receptor beta chain was profiled in a study of regulatory T cells in long-lasting Graves disease. The time point denotes: newly diagnosed GD, antithyroid drugs for less than 3 months. The TCR library used RNA extracted from PBMCs. Sequencing libraries for TCR beta were prepared with iRepertoire HTBI primers and Arm-PCR of CDR3 regions. MiXCR, applied by TCRdb to the multiplex PCR reads, yields one record per CDR3 protein. Here the sample spans about 440,000 distinct CDR3 sequences, 15% being singletons. This clonotype was seen only once. One junction end does not reproduce the germline sequence, and a read error may be involved. CDR1 SNHLY and CDR2 FYNNEI come from the germline V gene. The CDR3 contains 13 residues. These same data were also listed under a study on T cells in Graves' hyperthyroidism and ophthalmopathy. That work adds: Disease duration under 2 months; hyperthyroidism patients were aged 18 to 65. An initial round of RT-PCR targeting the TCR CDR3 relied on the HTBI primer set.

Sequences were derived from peripheral blood mononuclear cells (PBMCs), sampled at new diagnosis, from a patient treated with antithyroid drugs. The receptor comes from a woman in her 30s with Graves disease. The chain recombines TRBV2 with TRBJ2-3; no reliable D call. CDR3 sequence: CASSEPSRDTQYF. As DNA, the CDR3 is TGTGCCAGCAGTGAACCCAGCAGAGATACGCAGTATTTT.